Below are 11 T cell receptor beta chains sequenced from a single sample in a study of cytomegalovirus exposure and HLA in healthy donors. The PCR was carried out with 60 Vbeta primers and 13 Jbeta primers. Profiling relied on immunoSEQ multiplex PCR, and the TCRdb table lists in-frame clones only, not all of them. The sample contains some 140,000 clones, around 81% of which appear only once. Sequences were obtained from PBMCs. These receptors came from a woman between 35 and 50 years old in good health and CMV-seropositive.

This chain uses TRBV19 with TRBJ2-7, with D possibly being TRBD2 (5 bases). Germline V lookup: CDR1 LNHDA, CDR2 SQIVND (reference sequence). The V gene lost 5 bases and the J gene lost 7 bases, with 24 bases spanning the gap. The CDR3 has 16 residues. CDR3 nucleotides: TGTGCCAGTAGTCCGAGGACGGATGATTCTCCGGGGGAGCAGTACTTC. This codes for CASSPRTDDSPGEQYF.

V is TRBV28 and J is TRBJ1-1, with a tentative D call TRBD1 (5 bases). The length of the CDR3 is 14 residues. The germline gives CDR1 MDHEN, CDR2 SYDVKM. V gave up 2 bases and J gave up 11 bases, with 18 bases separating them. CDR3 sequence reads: CASSLSGGGVRAFF. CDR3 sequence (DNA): TGTGCCAGCAGTTTAAGTGGCGGGGGGGTGCGTGCTTTCTTT.

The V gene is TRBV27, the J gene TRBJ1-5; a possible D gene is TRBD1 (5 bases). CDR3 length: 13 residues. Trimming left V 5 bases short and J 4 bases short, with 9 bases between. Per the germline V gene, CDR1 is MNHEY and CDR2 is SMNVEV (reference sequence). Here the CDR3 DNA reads TGTGCCAGCAGTACCAGGGATAATCAGCCCCAGCATTTT. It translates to CASSTRDNQPQHF.

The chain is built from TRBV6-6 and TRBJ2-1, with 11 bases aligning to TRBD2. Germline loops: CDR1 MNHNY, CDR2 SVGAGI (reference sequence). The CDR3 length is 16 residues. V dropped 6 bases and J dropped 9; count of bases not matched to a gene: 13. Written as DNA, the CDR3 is TGTGCCAGCAGCGGAACCTCCCCACTAGCGGGAGCTGAGCAGTTCTTC. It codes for CASSGTSPLAGAEQFF.

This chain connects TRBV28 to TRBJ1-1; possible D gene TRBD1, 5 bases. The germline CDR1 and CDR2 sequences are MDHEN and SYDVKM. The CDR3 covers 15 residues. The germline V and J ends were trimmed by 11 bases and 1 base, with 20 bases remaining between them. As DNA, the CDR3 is TGTGCCTGGTCTCCTGCGGGGGAGCCGAACACTGAAGCTTTCTTT. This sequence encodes CAWSPAGEPNTEAFF.

In nucleotides, the CDR3 is TGTGCCAGCAGGAACCGAGGATCCGATACGCAGTATTTT. Translating it yields CASRNRGSDTQYF. This sequence joins TRBV7-9 and TRBJ2-3, with no clear D. Germline assignment: CDR1 SEHNR and CDR2 FQNEAQ (reference sequence). CDR3 length: 13 residues. V was shortened by 6 bases and J by 6 bases, with 13 bases between the two germline ends.

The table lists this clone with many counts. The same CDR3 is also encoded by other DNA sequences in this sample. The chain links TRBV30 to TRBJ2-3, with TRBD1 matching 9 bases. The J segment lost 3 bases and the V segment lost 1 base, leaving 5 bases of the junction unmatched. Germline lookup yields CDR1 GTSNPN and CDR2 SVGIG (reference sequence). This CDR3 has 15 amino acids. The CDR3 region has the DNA TGTGCCTGGAGTGCGGGACAGGGTCGTACAGATACGCAGTATTTT. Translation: CAWSAGQGRTDTQYF.

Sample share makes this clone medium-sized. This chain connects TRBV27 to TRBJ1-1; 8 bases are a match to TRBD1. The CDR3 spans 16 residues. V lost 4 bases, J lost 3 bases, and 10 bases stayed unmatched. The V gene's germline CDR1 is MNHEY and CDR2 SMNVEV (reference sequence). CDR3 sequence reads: CASSSPGTGRYTEAFF. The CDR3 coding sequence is TGTGCCAGCAGTTCCCCAGGGACAGGTCGCTACACTGAAGCTTTCTTT.

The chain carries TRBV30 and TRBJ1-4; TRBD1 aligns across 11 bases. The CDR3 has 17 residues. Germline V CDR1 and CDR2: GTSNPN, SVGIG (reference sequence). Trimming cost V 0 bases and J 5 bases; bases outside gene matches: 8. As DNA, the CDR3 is TGTGCCTGGAGTGTACAGAGGACAGGGGGCAGGAATGAAAAACTGTTTTTT. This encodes CAWSVQRTGGRNEKLFF. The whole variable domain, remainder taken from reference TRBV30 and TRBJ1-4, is SQTIHQWPATLVQPVGSPLSLECTVEGTSNPNLYWYRQAAGRGLQLLFYSVGIGQISSEVPQNLSASRPQDRQFILSSKKLLLSDSGFYLCAWSVQRTGGRNEKLFFGSGTQLSVL.

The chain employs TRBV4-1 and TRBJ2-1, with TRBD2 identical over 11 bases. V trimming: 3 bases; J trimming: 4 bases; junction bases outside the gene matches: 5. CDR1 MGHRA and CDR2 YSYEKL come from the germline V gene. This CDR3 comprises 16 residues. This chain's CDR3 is CASSHPGLAVYNEQFF. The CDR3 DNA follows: TGCGCCAGCAGCCACCCGGGACTAGCGGTATACAATGAGCAGTTCTTC.

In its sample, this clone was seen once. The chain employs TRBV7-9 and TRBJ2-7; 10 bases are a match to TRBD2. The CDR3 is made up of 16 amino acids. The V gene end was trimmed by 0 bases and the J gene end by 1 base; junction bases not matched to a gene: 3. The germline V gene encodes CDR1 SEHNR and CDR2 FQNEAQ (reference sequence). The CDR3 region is CASSLAGSGRSYEQYF. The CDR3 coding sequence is TGTGCCAGCAGCTTAGCGGGTAGCGGGAGGTCCTACGAGCAGTACTTC.